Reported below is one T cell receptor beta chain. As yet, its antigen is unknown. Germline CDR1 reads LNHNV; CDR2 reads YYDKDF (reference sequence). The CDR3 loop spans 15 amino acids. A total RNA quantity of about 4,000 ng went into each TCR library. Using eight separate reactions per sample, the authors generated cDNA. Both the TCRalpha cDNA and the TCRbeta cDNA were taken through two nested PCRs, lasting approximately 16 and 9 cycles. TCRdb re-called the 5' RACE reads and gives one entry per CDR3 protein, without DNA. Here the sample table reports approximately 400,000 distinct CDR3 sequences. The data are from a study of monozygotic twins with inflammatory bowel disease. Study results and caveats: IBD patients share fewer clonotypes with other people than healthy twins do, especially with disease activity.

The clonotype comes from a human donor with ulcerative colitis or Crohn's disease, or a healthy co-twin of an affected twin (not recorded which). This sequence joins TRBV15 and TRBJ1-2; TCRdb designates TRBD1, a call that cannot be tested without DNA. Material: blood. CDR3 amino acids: CATSRDQGGVYGYTF.